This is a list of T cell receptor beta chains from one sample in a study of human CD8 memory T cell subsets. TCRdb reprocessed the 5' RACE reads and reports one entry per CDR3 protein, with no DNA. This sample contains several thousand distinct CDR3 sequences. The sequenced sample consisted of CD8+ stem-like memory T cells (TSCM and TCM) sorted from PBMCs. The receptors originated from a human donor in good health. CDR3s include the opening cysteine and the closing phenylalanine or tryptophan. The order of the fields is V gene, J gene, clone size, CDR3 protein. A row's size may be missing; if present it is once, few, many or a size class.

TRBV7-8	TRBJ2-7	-	CASSLARFYEQYF
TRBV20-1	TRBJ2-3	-	CSARKGGGDTQYF
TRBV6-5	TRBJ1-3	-	CASKVDYGSGNTIYF
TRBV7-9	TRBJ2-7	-	CASTLGQGGSYEQYF
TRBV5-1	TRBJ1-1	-	CASSLNEGTEAFF
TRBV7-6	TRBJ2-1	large	CASSLANGRAVDEQFF
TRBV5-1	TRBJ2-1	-	CASSLVLAESLHNEQFF
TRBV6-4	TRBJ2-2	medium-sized	CASSDSATGELFF
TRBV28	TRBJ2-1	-	CASSNSLSYNEQFF
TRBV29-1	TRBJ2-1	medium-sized	CSVEGREDEQFF
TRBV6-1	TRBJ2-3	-	CASSEGTGVDTQYF
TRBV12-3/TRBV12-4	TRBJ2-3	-	CASSFTGDTQYF
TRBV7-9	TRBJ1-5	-	CASSPGGVGNQPQHF
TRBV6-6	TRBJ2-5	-	CASSYWTGVRAGETQYF
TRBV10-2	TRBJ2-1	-	CASFVDPGDNEQFF
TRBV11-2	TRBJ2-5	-	CASRRFGGVSQYF
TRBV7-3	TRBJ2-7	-	CASSPGGEQYF
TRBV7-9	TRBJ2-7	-	CASSTTTGTASYEQYF
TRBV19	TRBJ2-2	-	CASSMTVTGELFF
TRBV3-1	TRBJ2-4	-	CASSQELAGGPQNIQYF
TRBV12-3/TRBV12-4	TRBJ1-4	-	CASSAGTSASTGNEKLFF
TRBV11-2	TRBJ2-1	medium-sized	CASSPGLAGVSEQFF
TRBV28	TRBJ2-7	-	CASSLYTDSYEQYF
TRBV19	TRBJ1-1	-	CASSIDPLQGAAEAFF
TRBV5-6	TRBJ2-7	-	CASSLGSSEQYF
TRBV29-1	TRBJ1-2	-	CSVAGGDRSRGYTF
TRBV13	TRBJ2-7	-	CASSLGGNYEQYF
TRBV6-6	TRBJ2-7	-	CASSYSPSGSYEQYF
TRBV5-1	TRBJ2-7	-	CASSLMMGAYEQYF
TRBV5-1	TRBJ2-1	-	CASSWRQGPADNEQFF
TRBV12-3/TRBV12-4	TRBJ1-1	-	CASSRAQRGTEAFF
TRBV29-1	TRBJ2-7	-	CSGILGGSGYEQYF
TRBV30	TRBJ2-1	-	CAWSGLRQPYNEQFF
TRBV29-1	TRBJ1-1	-	CSAEGSFPGTTEAFF
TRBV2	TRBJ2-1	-	CASSGVDNEQFF
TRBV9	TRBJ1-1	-	CASSPGGLAEAFF
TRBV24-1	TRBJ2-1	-	CATSDLADGEQFF
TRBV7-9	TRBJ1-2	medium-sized	CASSAAHGDGYTF
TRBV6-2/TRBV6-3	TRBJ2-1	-	CASSDGTTGLDEQFF
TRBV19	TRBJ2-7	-	CASRIRDSLYEQYF
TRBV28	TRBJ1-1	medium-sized	CASSAYRNTEAFF
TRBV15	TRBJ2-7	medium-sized	CATSSGTDLYEQYF
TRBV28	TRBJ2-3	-	CASSFLLGTDTQYF
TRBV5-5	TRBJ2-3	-	CASSFGVSSGGTQYF
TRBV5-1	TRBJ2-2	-	CASSFDRGTGELFF
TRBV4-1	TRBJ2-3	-	CASSHEAGQVGPGTQYF
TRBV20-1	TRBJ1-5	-	CSAGTTGRFQPQHF
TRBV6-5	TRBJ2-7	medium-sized	CASQEKGATSEQYF
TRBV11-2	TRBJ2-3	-	CASSPGSTARDTQYF